One sample yielded the 18 T cell receptor beta chains listed below, sequenced in a study of regulatory T cells in long-lasting Graves disease. Arm-PCR with iRepertoire HTBI primers amplified the CDR3 regions for these TCR beta libraries. TCRdb called the multiplex PCR reads again in MiXCR, with one record for every CDR3 protein. The table lists fewer than 650,000 distinct CDR3 sequences, about 16% of them singletons. Time point noted: newly diagnosed GD, antithyroid drugs for less than 3 months. The TCR library was made from RNA extracted from PBMCs. These same data were also listed under a study on T cells in Graves' hyperthyroidism and ophthalmopathy.

The sequencing used peripheral blood mononuclear cells (PBMCs), collected at new diagnosis, from a patient treated with antithyroid drugs. All receptors come from a woman younger than 45 with Graves disease.

The chain uses TRBV5-1 and TRBJ2-1, with D hard to call. This CDR3 is 16 amino acids long. The V gene lost 0 bases and the J gene lost 4 bases, with 14 bases spanning the gap. The germline V gene has CDR1 SGHRS and CDR2 YFSETQ. The CDR3 sequence is CASSLEGSTAYNEQFF. The CDR3 coding sequence is TGCGCCAGCAGCTTGGAAGGCAGTACGGCATACAATGAGCAGTTCTTC.

The chain couples TRBV11-2 to TRBJ1-2; D gene unclear. CDR3 size: 13 residues. Trimming shortened V by 3 bases and J by 4 bases, and 9 bases separated the two germline ends. CDR1 and CDR2 from the germline V gene are SGHAT and FQNNGV. The CDR3 spells CASSFELAYGYTF. CDR3 nucleotides: TGTGCCAGCAGCTTCGAACTCGCCTATGGCTACACCTTC. Based on the CDR3 plus reference TRBV11-2 and TRBJ1-2, the full variable domain is EAGVAQSPRYKIIEKRQSVAFWCNPISGHATLYWYQQILGQGPKLLIQFQNNGVVDDSQLPKDRFSAERLKGVDSTLKIQPAKLEDSAVYLCASSFELAYGYTFGSGTRLTVV.

This clonotype appeared many times. This chain joins TRBV5-1 and TRBJ2-1, with 9 bases fitting TRBD2. From germline, CDR1 is SGHRS and CDR2 YFSETQ. The CDR3 has 15 amino acids. After removal of 5 bases from V and 2 bases from J, the junction contained 5 bases not matched to a gene. CDR3 coding DNA: TGCGCCAGCAGACTTAGCGGGAGCCCCTACAATGAGCAGTTCTTC. Protein product: CASRLSGSPYNEQFF.

This clonotype was observed many times. The V and J genes are TRBV2 and TRBJ2-2; 7 positions match TRBD1. The germline CDR1 and CDR2 sequences are SNHLY and FYNNEI. V was clipped by 9 bases and J by 7 bases; unmatched bases: 5. The CDR3 is 12 amino acids. Written as DNA, the CDR3 is TGTGCCAGAAGCACAGGGGTCGGGGAGCTGTTTTTT. This translates into CARSTGVGELFF.

The chain couples TRBV30 to TRBJ1-1; TRBD1 is a possible D gene (5 bases). V was cut by 4 bases and J by 3 bases, with 15 bases left in between. From germline, CDR1 is GTSNPN and CDR2 SVGIG (reference sequence). The CDR3 sequence is 14 residues long. DNA for the CDR3: TGTGCCTGGAATGTCCAGGGCGGTTACACTGAAGCTTTCTTT. Its protein is CAWNVQGGYTEAFF.

This clonotype was recorded a few times. J is TRBJ1-1 and V is TRBV9, with D maybe TRBD1 (6 bases). CDR1 is SGDLS, CDR2 YYNGEE, per germline. The CDR3 is 15 amino acids. V was trimmed by 4 bases and J by 5 bases, leaving 18 bases between them. CDR3 DNA sequence: TGTGCCAGCAGCAAGGCGGGACACGAGAGGACTGAAGCTTTCTTT. It translates to CASSKAGHERTEAFF. Based on the CDR3 plus reference TRBV9 and TRBJ1-1, the full variable domain is DSGVTQTPKHLITATGQRVTLRCSPRSGDLSVYWYQQSLDQGLQFLIQYYNGEERAKGNILERFSAQQFPDLHSELNLSSLELGDSALYFCASSKAGHERTEAFFGQGTRLTVV.

This clonotype was recorded a few times. V usage is TRBV4-1 and J usage is TRBJ1-1, with D possibly matching TRBD1 (5 bases). With 3 bases removed from V and 4 bases from J, the gap between germline ends came to 12 bases. Germline CDR1 is MGHRA and CDR2 is YSYEKL. The CDR3 loop spans 14 amino acids. CDR3 nucleotide sequence: TGCGCCAGCAGCCACCCCCCGGGGGGCACTGAAGCTTTCTTT. As protein: CASSHPPGGTEAFF.

There are many counts of this clonotype. The chain has TRBV28 and TRBJ1-1; D is ambiguous. The germline CDR1 and CDR2 sequences are MDHEN and SYDVKM. This CDR3 is built from 13 residues. V lost 8 bases and J lost 3, with 13 bases in between. CDR3 region: CASLGEFYTEAFF. The CDR3 bases are TGTGCCAGCTTGGGAGAATTCTACACTGAAGCTTTCTTT.

At least ten counts were recorded for this clonotype. V is TRBV4-1 and J is TRBJ2-1, with a possible D match to TRBD2 (5 bases). V lost 7 bases and J 6 bases, leaving 19 bases between the germline ends. Germline V lookup: CDR1 MGHRA, CDR2 YSYEKL. The CDR3 is 15 amino acids. CDR3 amino acids: CASTPSASFGNEQFF. In DNA form, the CDR3 reads TGCGCCAGCACTCCTTCGGCTAGCTTTGGCAATGAGCAGTTCTTC.

The chain's CDR3 is CASRKTDNEAFF. The CDR3 nucleotides read TGTGCCAGCAGAAAGACAGACAATGAAGCTTTCTTT. This chain uses TRBV12-3 or TRBV12-4 with TRBJ1-1; D might be TRBD1 (5 bases). Between the trimmed V and J ends, which lost 6 bases and 7 bases, there was a span of 12 bases. The CDR3 is 12 residues long.

This clonotype was seen repeatedly, ten times or more. The rearrangement joins TRBV5-1 to TRBJ1-2; a weak D match, TRBD1 (6 bases). The CDR3 is made up of 13 amino acids. The V end was cut by 1 base, the J end by 7 bases, with 11 bases between. Germline V lookup: CDR1 SGHRS, CDR2 YFSETQ. CDR3 protein: CASSLNRERGYTF. The CDR3 DNA follows: TGCGCCAGCAGCTTGAACAGGGAACGTGGCTACACCTTC.

In this sample, this clonotype turned up a few times. The rearrangement links TRBV20-1 to TRBJ1-2, with D perhaps matching TRBD1 (5 bases). Germline V lookup: CDR1 DFQATT, CDR2 SNEGSKA (reference sequence). The V and J ends lost 1 base and 0 bases respectively, with 15 bases between them. The CDR3 totals 16 residues. Written as DNA, the CDR3 is TGCAGTGCTAGAGGTGATCCAGGGATTTCTAACTATGGCTACACCTTC. It specifies CSARGDPGISNYGYTF.

There are many counts of this clonotype. The chain recombines TRBV10-3 with TRBJ2-2; 10 bases are shared with TRBD1. Trimming removed 6 bases from V and 3 bases from J; junction bases left unmatched: 4. The CDR3 runs 15 residues. Per germline, CDR1 ENHRY and CDR2 SYGVKD. The CDR3 region has the DNA TGTGCCATCAGCGGGACAGGGGTTGACACCGGGGAGCTGTTTTTT. Translated, it gives CAISGTGVDTGELFF.

This clonotype was counted only a few times. CDR3 in amino acids: CASSYSGLAGGETQYF. In DNA, the CDR3 is TGTGCCAGCAGTTACTCGGGACTAGCGGGGGGAGAGACCCAGTACTTC. This chain connects TRBV6-2 or TRBV6-3 to TRBJ2-5; TRBD2 matches 15 bases. The germline CDR1 and CDR2 sequences are MNHEY and SVGEGT. This CDR3 has 16 residues. V shed 0 bases, J shed 4 bases, and the junction held 0 bases outside the gene matches.

Comment on this clonotype: With a much larger clone just one base away, this may be a read error. The chain combines TRBV2 with TRBJ1-2, with D uncertain. Germline V gene sequence: CDR1 SNHLY, CDR2 FYNNEI. The ends were cut back, 7 bases at V and 7 bases at J, with 16 bases in the middle. The CDR3 contains 13 residues. This CDR3 reads CASKRITSSGYTF. DNA for the CDR3: TGTGCCAGCAAAAGGATAACAAGTAGTGGCTACACCTTC.

This clonotype was seen a few times. The chain has TRBV20-1 and TRBJ1-5, with D unresolved. Germline V gene data show CDR1 as DFQATT and CDR2 as SNEGSKA (reference sequence). The CDR3 sequence is 13 residues long. Trimming took off 2 bases at V and 5 bases at J, with 10 bases between the two ends. The CDR3 reads CSARQTLDQPQHF. The CDR3 nucleotides read TGCAGTGCTAGACAAACTCTGGATCAGCCCCAGCATTTT.

This clonotype was counted at least ten times. V is TRBV6-1 and J is TRBJ1-5; 8 bases match TRBD1. The CDR3 is 17 residues long. Unmatched junction bases numbered 8, after V lost 1 base and J lost 3 bases. Germline V gene data show CDR1 as MNHNS and CDR2 as SASEGT. For the CDR3, the DNA is TGTGCCAGCAGTGAAGAGACAGGGGTTTATGCCAATCAGCCCCAGCATTTT. It yields the protein CASSEETGVYANQPQHF.

In this sample, this clonotype turned up many times. The V gene is TRBV6-1, the J gene TRBJ2-3, with 11 bases fitting TRBD2. The germline gives CDR1 MNHNS, CDR2 SASEGT. The CDR3 is 17 residues long. J gave up 1 base and V 6 bases, and 9 bases lay outside the gene matches. The CDR3 spells CASRPTSGLAGTDTQYF. The CDR3 coding sequence is TGTGCCAGCAGACCCACCTCGGGACTAGCGGGCACAGATACGCAGTATTTT.